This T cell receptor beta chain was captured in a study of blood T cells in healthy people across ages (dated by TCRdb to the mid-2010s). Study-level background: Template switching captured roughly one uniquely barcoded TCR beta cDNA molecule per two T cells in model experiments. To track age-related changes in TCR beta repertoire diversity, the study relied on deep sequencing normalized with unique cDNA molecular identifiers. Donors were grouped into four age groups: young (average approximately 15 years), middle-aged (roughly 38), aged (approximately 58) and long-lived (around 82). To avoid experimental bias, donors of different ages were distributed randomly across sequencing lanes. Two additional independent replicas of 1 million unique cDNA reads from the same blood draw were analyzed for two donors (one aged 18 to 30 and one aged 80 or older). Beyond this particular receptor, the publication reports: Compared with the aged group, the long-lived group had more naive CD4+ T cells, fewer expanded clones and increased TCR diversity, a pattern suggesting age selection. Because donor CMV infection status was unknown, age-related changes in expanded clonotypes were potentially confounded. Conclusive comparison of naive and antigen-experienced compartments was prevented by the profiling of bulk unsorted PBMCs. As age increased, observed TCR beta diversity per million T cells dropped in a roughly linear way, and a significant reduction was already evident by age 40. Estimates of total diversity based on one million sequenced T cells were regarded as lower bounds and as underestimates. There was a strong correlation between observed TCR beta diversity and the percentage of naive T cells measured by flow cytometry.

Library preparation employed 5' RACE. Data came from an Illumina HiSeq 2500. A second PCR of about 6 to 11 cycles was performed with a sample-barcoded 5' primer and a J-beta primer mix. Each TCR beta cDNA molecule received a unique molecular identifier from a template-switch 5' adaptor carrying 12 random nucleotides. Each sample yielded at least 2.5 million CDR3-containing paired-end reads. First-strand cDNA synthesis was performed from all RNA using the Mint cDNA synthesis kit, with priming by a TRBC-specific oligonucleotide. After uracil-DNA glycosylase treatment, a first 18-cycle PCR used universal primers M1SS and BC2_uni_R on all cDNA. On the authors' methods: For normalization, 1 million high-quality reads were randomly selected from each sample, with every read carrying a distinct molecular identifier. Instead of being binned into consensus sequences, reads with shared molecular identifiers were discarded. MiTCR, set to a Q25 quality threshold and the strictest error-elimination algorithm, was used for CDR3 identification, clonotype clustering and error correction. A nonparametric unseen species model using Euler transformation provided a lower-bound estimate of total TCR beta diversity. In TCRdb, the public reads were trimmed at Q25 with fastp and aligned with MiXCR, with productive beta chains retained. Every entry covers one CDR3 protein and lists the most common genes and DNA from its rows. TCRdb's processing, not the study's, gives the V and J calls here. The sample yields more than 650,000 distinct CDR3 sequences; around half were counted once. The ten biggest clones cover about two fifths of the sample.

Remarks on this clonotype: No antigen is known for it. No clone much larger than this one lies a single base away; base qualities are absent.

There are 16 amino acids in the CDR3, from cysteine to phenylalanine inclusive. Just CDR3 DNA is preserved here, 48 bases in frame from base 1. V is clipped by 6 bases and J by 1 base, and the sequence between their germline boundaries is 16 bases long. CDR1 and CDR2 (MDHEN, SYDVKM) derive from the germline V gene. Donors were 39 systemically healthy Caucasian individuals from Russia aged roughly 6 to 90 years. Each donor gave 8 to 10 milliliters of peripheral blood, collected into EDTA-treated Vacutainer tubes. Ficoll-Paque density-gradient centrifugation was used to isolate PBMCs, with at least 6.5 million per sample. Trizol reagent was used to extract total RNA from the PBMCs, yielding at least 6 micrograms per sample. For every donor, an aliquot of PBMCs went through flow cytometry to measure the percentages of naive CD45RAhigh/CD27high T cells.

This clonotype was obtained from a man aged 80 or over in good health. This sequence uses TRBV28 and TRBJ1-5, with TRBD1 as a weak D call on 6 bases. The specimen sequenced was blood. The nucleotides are TGTGCCAGCAGCCTCCCCGGGGGCATGAGCAATCAGCCCCAGCATTTT. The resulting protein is CASSLPGGMSNQPQHF.